This TCR beta chain was recorded in a study of blood T cell repertoires in COVID-19. The data were produced by immunoSEQ multiplex PCR, yet TCRdb's version contains in-frame clones alone and is incomplete. The repertoire has some 410,000 clones, 70% to 90% of them found once; the top ten carry 0.95% to 1%. V gave up 3 bases and J gave up 6 bases, with 17 bases separating them. There are 15 residues in the CDR3. Germline CDR1 KGHDR, CDR2 SFDVKD. The origin of this receptor is a woman under 40 with acute COVID-19. Sequencing used PBMCs or T cells enriched from blood (not recorded which). This chain connects TRBV24-1 to TRBJ2-7, with D maybe TRBD2 (6 bases). DNA of the CDR3: TGTGCCACCAGTGATGGAGGGACCCTTTCGGGCGAGCAGTACTTC. This translates into CATSDGGTLSGEQYF.